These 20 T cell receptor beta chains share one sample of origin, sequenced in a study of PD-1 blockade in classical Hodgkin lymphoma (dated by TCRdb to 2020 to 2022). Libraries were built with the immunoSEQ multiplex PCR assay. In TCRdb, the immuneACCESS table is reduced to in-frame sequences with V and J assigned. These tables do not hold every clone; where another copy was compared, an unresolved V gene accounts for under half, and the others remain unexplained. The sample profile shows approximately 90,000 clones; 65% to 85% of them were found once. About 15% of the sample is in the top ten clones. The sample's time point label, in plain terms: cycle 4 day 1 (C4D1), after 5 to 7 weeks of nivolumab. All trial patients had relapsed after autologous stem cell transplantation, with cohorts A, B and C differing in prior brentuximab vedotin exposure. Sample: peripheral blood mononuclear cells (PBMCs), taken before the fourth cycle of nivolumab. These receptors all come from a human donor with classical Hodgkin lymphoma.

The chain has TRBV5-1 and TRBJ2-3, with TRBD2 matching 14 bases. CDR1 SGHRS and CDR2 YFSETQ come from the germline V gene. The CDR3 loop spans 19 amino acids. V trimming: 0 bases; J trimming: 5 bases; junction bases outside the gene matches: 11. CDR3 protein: CASSLGLAGGPSIGDTQYF. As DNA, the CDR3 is TGCGCCAGCAGCTTGGGACTAGCGGGAGGGCCATCTATTGGAGATACGCAGTATTTT.

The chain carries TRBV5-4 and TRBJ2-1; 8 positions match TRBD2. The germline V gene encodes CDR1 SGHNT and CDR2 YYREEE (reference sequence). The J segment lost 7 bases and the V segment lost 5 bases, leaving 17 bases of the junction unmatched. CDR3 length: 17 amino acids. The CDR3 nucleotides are TGTGCCAGCAGTGGCTTAGCGGGAAGCGGGCAACCGAATGAGCAGTTCTTC. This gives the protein CASSGLAGSGQPNEQFF.

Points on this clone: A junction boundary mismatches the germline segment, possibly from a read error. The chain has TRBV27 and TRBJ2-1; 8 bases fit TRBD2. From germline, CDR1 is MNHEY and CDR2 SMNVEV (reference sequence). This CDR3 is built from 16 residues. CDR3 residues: CASRARAGASDNEQFF. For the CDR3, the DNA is TGTGCCAGCAGGGCTAGAGCGGGAGCCTCCGACAATGAGCAGTTCTTC.

CDR3 region: CSVQGERVTEAFF. The CDR3 DNA reads as TGCAGCGTTCAGGGGGAGCGGGTCACTGAAGCTTTCTTT. The chain joins TRBV29-1 to TRBJ1-1; 7 bases agree with TRBD1. From germline, CDR1 is SQVTM and CDR2 ANQGSEA. V lost 5 bases to trimming and J lost 4 bases; unmatched junction nucleotides: 7. This CDR3 region has 13 residues.

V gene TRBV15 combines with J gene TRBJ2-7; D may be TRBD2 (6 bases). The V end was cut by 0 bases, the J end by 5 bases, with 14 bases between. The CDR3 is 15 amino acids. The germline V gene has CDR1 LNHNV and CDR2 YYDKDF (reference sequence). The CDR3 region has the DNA TGTGCCACCAGCAGAGACCTAGGTAGCGGCGACGAGCAGTACTTC. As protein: CATSRDLGSGDEQYF.

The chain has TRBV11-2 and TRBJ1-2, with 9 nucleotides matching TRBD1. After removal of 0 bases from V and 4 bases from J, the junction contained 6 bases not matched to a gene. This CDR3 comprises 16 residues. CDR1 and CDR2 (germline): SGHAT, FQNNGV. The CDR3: CASSLDAGTGPYGYTF. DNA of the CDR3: TGTGCCAGCAGCTTAGACGCCGGGACAGGGCCCTATGGCTACACCTTC.

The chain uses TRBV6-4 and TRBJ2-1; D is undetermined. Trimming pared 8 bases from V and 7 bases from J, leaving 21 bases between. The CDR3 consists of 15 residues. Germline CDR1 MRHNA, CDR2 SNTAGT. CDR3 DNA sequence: TGTGCCAGCGCCAAGATGGGCCGACAAGGGAATGAGCAGTTCTTC. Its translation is CASAKMGRQGNEQFF.

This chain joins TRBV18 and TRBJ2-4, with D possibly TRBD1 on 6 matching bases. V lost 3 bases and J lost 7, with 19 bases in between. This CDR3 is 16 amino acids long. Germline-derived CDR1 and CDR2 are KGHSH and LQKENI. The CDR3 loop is CASSPGLTGSINIQYF. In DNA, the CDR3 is TGTGCCAGCTCACCGGGTTTGACAGGCTCAATTAACATTCAGTACTTC.

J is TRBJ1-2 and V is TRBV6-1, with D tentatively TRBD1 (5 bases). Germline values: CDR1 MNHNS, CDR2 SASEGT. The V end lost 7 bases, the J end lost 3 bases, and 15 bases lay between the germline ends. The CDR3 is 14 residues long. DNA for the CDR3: TGTGCCAGCACTGTAGGAAGGGACTACTATGGCTACACCTTC. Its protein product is CASTVGRDYYGYTF.

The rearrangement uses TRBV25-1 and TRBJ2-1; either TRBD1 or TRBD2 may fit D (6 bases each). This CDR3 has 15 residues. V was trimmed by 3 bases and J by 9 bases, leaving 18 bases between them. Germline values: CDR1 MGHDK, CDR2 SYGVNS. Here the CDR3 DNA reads TGTGCCAGCAGTGAGCCGCCACCGGGGGCGGGTGAGCAGTTCTTC. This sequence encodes CASSEPPPGAGEQFF.

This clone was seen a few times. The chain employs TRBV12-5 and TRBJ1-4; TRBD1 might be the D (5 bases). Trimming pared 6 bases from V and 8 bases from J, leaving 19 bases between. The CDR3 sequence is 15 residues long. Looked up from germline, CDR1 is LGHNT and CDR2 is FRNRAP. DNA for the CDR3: TGTGCTAGTGGGGCCCCCGACCCGACAGAAGAAAAACTGTTTTTT. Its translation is CASGAPDPTEEKLFF.

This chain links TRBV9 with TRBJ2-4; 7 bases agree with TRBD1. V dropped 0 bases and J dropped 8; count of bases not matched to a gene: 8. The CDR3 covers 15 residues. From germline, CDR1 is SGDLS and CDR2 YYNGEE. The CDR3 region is CASSVVPGGRDIQYF. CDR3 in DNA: TGTGCCAGCAGCGTAGTCCCAGGGGGAAGAGACATTCAGTACTTC.

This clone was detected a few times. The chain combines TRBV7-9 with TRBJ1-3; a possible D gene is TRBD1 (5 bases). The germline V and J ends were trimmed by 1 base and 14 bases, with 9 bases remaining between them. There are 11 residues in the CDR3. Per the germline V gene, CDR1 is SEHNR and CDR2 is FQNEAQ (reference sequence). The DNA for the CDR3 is TGTGCCAGCAGCTTAGTGCTGGGGGTATATTTT. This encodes CASSLVLGVYF.

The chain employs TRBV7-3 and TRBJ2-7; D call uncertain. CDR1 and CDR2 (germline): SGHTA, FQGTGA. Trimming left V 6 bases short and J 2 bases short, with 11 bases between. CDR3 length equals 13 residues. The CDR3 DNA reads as TGTGCCAGCAGAGGAGTCCCCCCCTACGAGCAGTACTTC. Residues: CASRGVPPYEQYF.

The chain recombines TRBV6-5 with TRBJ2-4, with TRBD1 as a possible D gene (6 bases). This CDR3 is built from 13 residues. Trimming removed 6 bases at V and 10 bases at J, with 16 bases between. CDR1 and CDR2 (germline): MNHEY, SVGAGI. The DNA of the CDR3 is TGTGCCAGCAGGTCCACAGGGACGGCGATTCAGTACTTC. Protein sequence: CASRSTGTAIQYF.

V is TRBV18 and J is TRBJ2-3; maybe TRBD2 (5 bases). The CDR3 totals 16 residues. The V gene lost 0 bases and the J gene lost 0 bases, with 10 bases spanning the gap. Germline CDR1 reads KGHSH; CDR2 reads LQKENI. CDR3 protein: CASSPPSGTSTDTQYF. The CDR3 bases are TGTGCCAGCTCACCACCGTCGGGAACTAGCACAGATACGCAGTATTTT.

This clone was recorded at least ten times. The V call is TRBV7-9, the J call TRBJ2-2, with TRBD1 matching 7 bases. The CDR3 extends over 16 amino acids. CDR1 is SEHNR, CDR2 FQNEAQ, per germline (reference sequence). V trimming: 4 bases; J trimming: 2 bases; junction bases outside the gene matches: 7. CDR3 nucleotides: TGTGCCAGCAGCTCCCGGGACAGTGATAACACCGGGGAGCTGTTTTTT. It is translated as CASSSRDSDNTGELFF.

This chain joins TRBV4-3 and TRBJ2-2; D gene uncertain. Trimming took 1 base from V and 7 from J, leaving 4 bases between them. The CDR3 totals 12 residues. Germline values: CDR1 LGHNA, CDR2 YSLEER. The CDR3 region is CASSQGVGELFF. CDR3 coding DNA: TGCGCCAGCAGCCAAGGGGTCGGGGAGCTGTTTTTT.

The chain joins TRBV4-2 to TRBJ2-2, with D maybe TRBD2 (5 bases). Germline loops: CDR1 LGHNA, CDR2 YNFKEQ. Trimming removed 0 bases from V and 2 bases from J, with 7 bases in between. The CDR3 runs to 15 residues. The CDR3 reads CASSQDAGNTGELFF. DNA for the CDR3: TGTGCCAGCAGCCAAGACGCGGGCAACACCGGGGAGCTGTTTTTT.

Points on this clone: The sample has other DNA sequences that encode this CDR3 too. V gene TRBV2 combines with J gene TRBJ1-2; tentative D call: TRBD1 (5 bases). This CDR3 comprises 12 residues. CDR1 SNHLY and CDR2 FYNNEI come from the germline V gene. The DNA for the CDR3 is TGTGCTCTCGGGGGGGGGAGCTATGGCTACACCTTC. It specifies CALGGGSYGYTF.